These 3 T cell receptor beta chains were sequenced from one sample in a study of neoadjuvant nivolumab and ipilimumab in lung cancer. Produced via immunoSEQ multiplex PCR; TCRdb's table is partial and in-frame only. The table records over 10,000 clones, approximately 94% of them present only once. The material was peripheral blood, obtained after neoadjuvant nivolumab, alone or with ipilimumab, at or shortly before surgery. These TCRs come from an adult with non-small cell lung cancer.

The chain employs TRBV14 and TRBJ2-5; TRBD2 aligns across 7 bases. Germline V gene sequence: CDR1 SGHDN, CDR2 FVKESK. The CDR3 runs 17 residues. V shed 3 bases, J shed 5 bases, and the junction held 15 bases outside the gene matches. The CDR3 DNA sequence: TGTGCCAGCAGCCACAAGGTTTTACGGGGGGAGTGGGAGACCCAGTACTTC. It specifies CASSHKVLRGEWETQYF.

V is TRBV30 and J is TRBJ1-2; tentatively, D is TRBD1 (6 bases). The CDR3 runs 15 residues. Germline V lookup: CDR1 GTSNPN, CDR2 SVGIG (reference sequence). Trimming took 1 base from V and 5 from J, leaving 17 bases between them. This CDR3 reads CAWSAGQIMRYGYTF. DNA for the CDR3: TGTGCCTGGAGTGCAGGACAGATCATGCGTTATGGCTACACCTTC.

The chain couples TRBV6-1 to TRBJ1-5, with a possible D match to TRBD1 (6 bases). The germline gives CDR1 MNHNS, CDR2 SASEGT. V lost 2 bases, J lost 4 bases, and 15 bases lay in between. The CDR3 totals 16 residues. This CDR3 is CASSEFMDSTNQPQHF. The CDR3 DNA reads TGTGCCAGCAGTGAATTCATGGACAGTACAAATCAGCCCCAGCATTTT.